This T cell receptor (beta chain) stems from a study of CD8 T cells in Susac syndrome. TCR beta from blood CD8+ and CD4+ T cells was sequenced. The patients serving as multiple sclerosis controls were treatment-naive. They had stable or active relapsing-remitting disease and fulfilled revised McDonald criteria. Isolation of CD8+ and CD4+ T cells was performed negatively, whereas enrichment of TEMRA cells was done by FACS. Random hexamers were used to reverse transcribe an amount of roughly 0.5 to 1 ug RNA. The authors amplified TCR beta CDR3 across 54 Vbeta and 13 Jbeta using immunoSEQ multiplex PCR. TCRdb analysed the immunoSEQ multiplex PCR reads with MiXCR anew, one entry per CDR3 protein. The sample holds around 200,000 distinct CDR3 sequences; approximately 95% are singletons and the top ten take around 0.082%. The CDR3 length is 13 residues. The V gene lost 7 bases and the J gene lost 2 bases, with 15 bases spanning the gap. Germline CDR1 and CDR2: SQVTM and ANQGSEA.

The receptor comes from a human donor with multiple sclerosis. The J gene is TRBJ2-7, the V gene TRBV29-1; D may match TRBD1 or TRBD2 (5 bases each). Sequencing was done on a sample of CD4+ T cells from PBMCs. The CDR3 bases are TGCAGCGCTGACCGGGACGGTACCTACGAGCAGTACTTC. It yields the protein CSADRDGTYEQYF.